This T cell receptor beta chain was identified in a study of pediatric ulcerative colitis. Rectal tissue came from one to two pinch biopsies taken at colonoscopy. The CDR3 contains 14 residues. Losses at the gene ends were 5 bases for V and 2 bases for J; bases not matched to a gene: 4. CDR1 and CDR2 (germline): LNHDA, SQIVND (reference sequence). Here immunoSEQ multiplex PCR was the method, and the copy in TCRdb shows in-frame clones only, minus some. The table lists around 34,000 clones, roughly 77% of them singletons, with over 0.95% in the top ten. The material sequenced was gut tissue. The chain recombines TRBV19 with TRBJ2-3; TRBD1 matches at 7 bases. The clonotype originates from a boy aged 5-17 years with mild ulcerative colitis. CDR3 coding DNA: TGTGCCAGTAGTCTCAGGGGGACCACAGATACGCAGTATTTT. Encoded protein: CASSLRGTTDTQYF.